The 10 T cell receptor beta chains below come from one sample, sequenced in a study of OX40 agonist ivuxolimab in advanced cancers. Sequenced by immunoSEQ multiplex PCR; TCRdb stores in-frame clones only, minus some. Found here are 50,000 to 60,000 clones, around four fifths of them singletons; the top ten hold roughly 4.4%. Here the sequenced sample was CD4+ or CD8+ T cells sorted from blood, taken in a trial of the OX40 agonist ivuxolimab. These receptors were collected from an adult with an advanced solid tumor such as melanoma, head and neck, liver or kidney cancer.

This sequence joins TRBV7-9 and TRBJ2-7; 7 bases agree with TRBD1. The J segment lost 3 bases and the V segment lost 5 bases, leaving 4 bases of the junction unmatched. The length of the CDR3 is 13 residues. From germline, CDR1 is SEHNR and CDR2 FQNEAQ (reference sequence). In nucleotides, the CDR3 is TGTGCCAGCAGCGAGACAGGGATCTACGAGCAGTACTTC. It encodes CASSETGIYEQYF.

This chain joins TRBV7-4 and TRBJ2-5; D remains unclear. This CDR3 region has 15 residues. V gave up 5 bases and J gave up 4 bases, with 17 bases separating them. Looked up from germline, CDR1 is SGHVT and CDR2 is SQSDAQ. The CDR3, as DNA: TGTGCCAGCAGCCACGAGGTGGTGCCGGCAGAGACCCAGTACTTC. It codes for CASSHEVVPAETQYF.

This clone was counted only a few times. The CDR3 DNA follows: TGTGCCAGCAGCCCCATTCTGCACGAGCAGTACTTC. This codes for CASSPILHEQYF. The chain couples TRBV7-2 to TRBJ2-7, with D unclear. The CDR3 totals 12 residues. The V end was cut by 5 bases, the J end by 5 bases, with 10 bases between. Germline V CDR1 and CDR2: SGHTA, FQGNSA.

The CDR3: CATGQAYEQYF. DNA of the CDR3: TGTGCCACTGGACAAGCCTACGAGCAGTACTTC. The V call is TRBV10-3, the J call TRBJ2-7; D possibly corresponds to TRBD1 (5 bases). The CDR3 runs to 11 residues. V was pared by 10 bases and J by 2 bases, with 9 bases between. The germline CDR1 and CDR2 sequences are ENHRY and SYGVKD.

V and J are TRBV5-5 and TRBJ2-2, with D possibly called TRBD1 or TRBD2 (5 bases each). The germline V and J ends were trimmed by 0 bases and 1 base, with 10 bases remaining between them. This CDR3 spans 16 amino acids. Germline CDR1 reads SGHKS; CDR2 reads YYEKEE (reference sequence). CDR3 amino acids: CASSLAGTGNTGELFF. The CDR3 DNA reads TGTGCCAGCAGCTTGGCCGGGACCGGGAACACCGGGGAGCTGTTTTTT.

This sequence joins TRBV5-1 and TRBJ1-5, with D maybe TRBD1 (6 bases). V lost 3 bases and J 3 bases, leaving 10 bases between the germline ends. CDR3 length: 14 amino acids. The V gene's germline CDR1 is SGHRS and CDR2 YFSETQ. The CDR3 spells CASSSGDLNQPQHF. The CDR3 DNA sequence: TGCGCCAGCAGCTCAGGGGACCTCAATCAGCCCCAGCATTTT. The full variable domain, its missing parts supplied by reference TRBV5-1 and TRBJ1-5, is KAGVTQTPRYLIKTRGQQVTLSCSPISGHRSVSWYQQTPGQGLQFLFEYFSETQRNKGNFPGRFSGRQFSNSRSEMNVSTLELGDSALYLCASSSGDLNQPQHFGDGTRLSIL.

Of note for this clone: At one end, the junction sequence differs from germline, possibly due to a read error. V is TRBV29-1 and J is TRBJ2-3; D possibly corresponds to TRBD2 (5 bases). Germline CDR1 and CDR2: SQVTM and ANQGSEA. The CDR3 contains 10 residues. This CDR3 reads CSVILDAQYF. CDR3 nucleotides: TGCAGCGTTATACTAGATGCGCAGTATTTT.

V and J are TRBV7-8 and TRBJ1-3; 7 bases match TRBD1. The germline V gene encodes CDR1 SGHVS and CDR2 FQNEAQ. The CDR3 totals 16 residues. V was pared by 1 base and J by 0 bases, with 3 bases of the junction left unmatched. The CDR3 sequence: CASSLDRGLSGNTIYF. CDR3 DNA: TGTGCCAGCAGCTTAGACAGGGGCCTCTCTGGAAACACCATATATTTT.

The V gene is TRBV19, the J gene TRBJ2-3; D is unresolved. The germline CDR1 and CDR2 sequences are LNHDA and SQIVND (reference sequence). V was trimmed by 3 bases and J by 3 bases, leaving 10 bases between them. The CDR3 extends over 14 amino acids. The CDR3 coding sequence is TGTGCCAGTAGTATTAGTAGTTCTACAGATACGCAGTATTTT. It translates to CASSISSSTDTQYF.

The V gene is TRBV9, the J gene TRBJ1-6; D gene ambiguous. The CDR3 is 14 amino acids. The V gene lost 0 bases and the J gene lost 8 bases, with 9 bases spanning the gap. CDR1 is SGDLS and CDR2 is YYNGEE in the germline V gene. CDR3: CASSVDLVDSPLHF. In DNA, the CDR3 is TGTGCCAGCAGCGTAGACTTGGTCGATTCACCCCTCCACTTT.